This passage covers 30 T cell receptor beta chains from one sample sequenced in a study of Graves' ophthalmopathy and Graves' hyperthyroidism. Transcripts of RNA were the source for amplifying TCR beta CDR3 regions. The library came from an HTBI-primed first-round RT-PCR and a second-round multiplex PCR. MiXCR was run by TCRdb on the multiplex PCR reads, yielding one entry per CDR3 protein. The data hold 150,000 or so distinct CDR3 sequences, with around two fifths observed a single time. Material: peripheral blood. The receptors originated from a man aged 30 to 45 with Graves' ophthalmopathy.

This clonotype was detected many times. The V and J genes are TRBV2 and TRBJ1-5, with 8 bases aligning to TRBD1. The CDR3 consists of 14 residues. The trim removed 5 bases at V and 2 bases at J, leaving 2 bases unmatched. CDR1 and CDR2 from the germline V gene are SNHLY and FYNNEI. The CDR3 is CASSIRGRNQPQHF. CDR3 DNA: TGTGCCAGCAGTATCAGGGGGCGCAATCAGCCCCAGCATTTT.

This clonotype was seen at least ten times. The genes are TRBV15 and TRBJ2-5; D remains ambiguous. This CDR3 contains 15 residues. V lost 1 base to trimming and J lost 1 base, with 10 bases between them. Germline V gene lookup returns CDR1 LNHNV and CDR2 YYDKDF (reference sequence). The CDR3 bases are TGTGCCACCAGCAGAGCGTGGGCAGTCCAAGAGACCCAGTACTTC. As protein: CATSRAWAVQETQYF.

The V gene is TRBV11-2, the J gene TRBJ1-2; D unresolved. The V and J ends lost 0 bases and 5 bases respectively, with 13 bases between them. This CDR3 has 15 residues. Germline V lookup: CDR1 SGHAT, CDR2 FQNNGV. The CDR3 DNA reads TGTGCCAGCAGCTTAGACTCGTCGGCAGTTTATGGCTACACCTTC. This sequence encodes CASSLDSSAVYGYTF.

This clonotype has more than one count but fewer than ten. V is TRBV7-8 and J is TRBJ1-6, with D maybe TRBD1 (5 bases). Germline assignment: CDR1 SGHVS and CDR2 FQNEAQ. The CDR3 has 15 amino acids. Trimming cost V 5 bases and J 7 bases, with 15 bases left between them. CDR3 nucleotide sequence: TGTGCCAGCAGCCCGGCCCCGGGGGTGAATTCACCCCTCCACTTT. Residues: CASSPAPGVNSPLHF.

There are many counts of this clonotype. J is TRBJ2-7 and V is TRBV5-1; D remains unclear. Looked up from germline, CDR1 is SGHRS and CDR2 is YFSETQ. V was cut by 3 bases and J by 0 bases, with 4 bases left in between. The CDR3 has 12 residues. CDR3 nucleotide sequence: TGCGCCAGCAGCTCCAGCTCCTACGAGCAGTACTTC. It translates to CASSSSSYEQYF.

The chain has TRBV7-2 and TRBJ2-7; D remains ambiguous. Trimming removed 6 bases from V and 4 bases from J, with 16 bases in between. CDR1 and CDR2 from the germline V gene are SGHTA and FQGNSA. This CDR3 has 14 amino acids. The CDR3 is CASSLWSDTYEQYF. Here the CDR3 DNA reads TGTGCCAGCAGTTTATGGTCAGACACTTACGAGCAGTACTTC.

This clonotype was seen many times. The rearrangement joins TRBV9 to TRBJ2-5, with 13 bases matching TRBD2. V lost 0 bases and J lost 5; bases outside the gene matches: 10. CDR3 size: 18 residues. CDR1 is SGDLS and CDR2 is YYNGEE in the germline V gene. Written as DNA, the CDR3 is TGTGCCAGCAGCGTAGAAACGGGGGGACTAGCGGGACGGGAGACCCAGTACTTC. As protein: CASSVETGGLAGRETQYF.

This clonotype was seen repeatedly, ten times or more. V usage is TRBV6-4 and J usage is TRBJ1-1; 7 nucleotides line up with TRBD1. Germline lookup yields CDR1 MRHNA and CDR2 SNTAGT. CDR3 length: 14 residues. Trimming removed 5 bases from V and 7 bases from J; junction bases left unmatched: 10. CDR3 bases: TGTGCCAGCAGTAAGAAGGCAGGGGGTGTTGAAGCTTTCTTT. It translates to CASSKKAGGVEAFF.

This clonotype was detected many times. V and J are TRBV30 and TRBJ1-2; the D gene is possibly TRBD1 (5 bases). The V and J ends lost 6 bases and 0 bases respectively, with 11 bases between them. Germline assignment: CDR1 GTSNPN and CDR2 SVGIG (reference sequence). This CDR3 contains 13 residues. The CDR3, as DNA: TGTGCCTGTGTGGCAGGGTCTAACTATGGCTACACCTTC. Its protein product is CACVAGSNYGYTF.

This clonotype was recorded at least ten times. The chain has TRBV4-2 and TRBJ2-2; tentative D call: TRBD1 (6 bases). Germline V gives CDR1 LGHNA, CDR2 YNFKEQ. This CDR3 has 18 amino acids. V dropped 3 bases and J dropped 1 base, with 18 bases sitting between them. CDR3 bases: TGTGCCAGCAGCCAGATTACACCCGGGACAAAGAACACCGGGGAGCTGTTTTTT. Encoded protein: CASSQITPGTKNTGELFF.

Ten or more counts support this clonotype. The rearrangement uses TRBV30 and TRBJ1-5; 7 bases fit TRBD1. The CDR3 is made up of 13 amino acids. The germline CDR1 and CDR2 sequences are GTSNPN and SVGIG (reference sequence). Trimming removed 3 bases from V and 1 base from J; junction bases left unmatched: 0. The CDR3 nucleotides are TGTGCCTGGAGGGGACAGAGCAATCAGCCCCAGCATTTT. This sequence encodes CAWRGQSNQPQHF.

This clonotype was found many times. V is TRBV28 and J is TRBJ2-5; D is tentatively TRBD1 or TRBD2 (5 bases each). Per germline, CDR1 MDHEN and CDR2 SYDVKM. Trimming left V 5 bases short and J 3 bases short, with 16 bases between. This CDR3 contains 15 residues. The CDR3 is CASSPRDRLKETQYF. The CDR3 DNA follows: TGTGCCAGCAGTCCCCGGGACCGACTAAAAGAGACCCAGTACTTC.

Many counts were recorded for this clonotype. This sequence joins TRBV12-3 or TRBV12-4 and TRBJ1-5; 10 bases fit TRBD1. V shed 3 bases, J shed 6 bases, and the junction held 8 bases outside the gene matches. This CDR3 comprises 16 residues. The CDR3 DNA reads as TGTGCCAGCAGTTTTGCCGGGACAGGGGTGATTCAGCCCCAGCATTTT. This sequence encodes CASSFAGTGVIQPQHF.

V and J are TRBV28 and TRBJ2-5; no reliable D call. The CDR3 length is 12 residues. V lost 6 bases, J lost 6 bases, and 11 bases lay in between. CDR1 MDHEN and CDR2 SYDVKM come from the germline V gene. The CDR3 sequence is CASREIMQTQYF. The CDR3 region has the DNA TGTGCCAGCAGGGAAATTATGCAGACCCAGTACTTC.

The genes are TRBV10-1 and TRBJ1-1; 7 nucleotides line up with TRBD1. Germline V gives CDR1 WNHNN, CDR2 SYGVQD (reference sequence). The CDR3 is 15 amino acids. V shed 4 bases and J 1 base; nucleotides not matched to a gene: 6. The CDR3 here is CASSATGASNTEAFF. The CDR3, as DNA: TGCGCCAGCAGTGCAACAGGGGCTTCGAACACTGAAGCTTTCTTT.

There are many counts of this clonotype. This chain joins TRBV28 and TRBJ1-2; TRBD1 matches at 11 bases. Germline CDR1 is MDHEN and CDR2 is SYDVKM. This CDR3 has 13 residues. V lost 8 bases, J lost 8 bases, and 7 bases stayed unmatched. As DNA, the CDR3 is TGTGCCAGCGACGGACAGGGGGCGGGCGGCTACACCTTC. Translating it yields CASDGQGAGGYTF.

In this sample, this clonotype turned up a few times. The chain carries TRBV30 and TRBJ2-5, with D possibly matching TRBD2 (7 bases). Germline V gene lookup returns CDR1 GTSNPN and CDR2 SVGIG (reference sequence). Trimming took 1 base from V and 4 from J, leaving 16 bases between them. The CDR3 extends over 15 amino acids. The CDR3 loop is CAWSALRGGRETQYF. CDR3 in DNA: TGTGCCTGGAGTGCTCTGAGGGGGGGCAGAGAGACCCAGTACTTC.

This clonotype appeared many times. The J gene is TRBJ2-5, the V gene TRBV12-3 or TRBV12-4, with TRBD1 identical over 8 bases. With 7 bases clipped from V and 0 bases from J, the junction kept 7 bases outside the gene matches. The CDR3 sequence is 15 residues long. DNA of the CDR3: TGTGCCAGCAAGAAGGGACAGGACAACCAAGAGACCCAGTACTTC. Residues: CASKKGQDNQETQYF.

This clonotype showed up just once. The chain links TRBV5-1 to TRBJ1-5; D unclear. CDR3 length equals 14 residues. V was shortened by 3 bases and J by 6 bases, with 13 bases between the two germline ends. Germline assignment: CDR1 SGHRS and CDR2 YFSETQ. CDR3 DNA sequence: TGCGCCAGCAGCTCGGGCGAAGGAGGTCAGCCCCAGCATTTT. Residues: CASSSGEGGQPQHF.

This clonotype has only a few counts. The chain has TRBV12-3 or TRBV12-4 and TRBJ2-4; no clear D. CDR3 size: 14 residues. The V end lost 3 bases, the J end lost 0 bases, and 6 bases lay between the germline ends. The CDR3 sequence is CASSLTVAKNIQYF. CDR3 sequence (DNA): TGTGCCAGCAGTTTGACTGTAGCCAAAAACATTCAGTACTTC.

The chain joins TRBV10-3 to TRBJ1-6; TRBD1 matches at 10 bases. J was trimmed by 10 bases and V by 6 bases; bases with no gene match: 9. Germline CDR1 and CDR2: ENHRY and SYGVKD. There are 15 residues in the CDR3. The CDR3 loop is CAIRTTGGEGSPLHF. The CDR3 DNA reads as TGTGCCATCAGAACGACAGGGGGCGAGGGATCACCCCTCCACTTT.

This clonotype was detected a few times. This rearrangement joins TRBV6-2 or TRBV6-3 to TRBJ2-7; no clear D gene. Looked up from germline, CDR1 is MNHEY and CDR2 is SVGEGT. The CDR3 totals 16 residues. V was shortened by 2 bases and J by 5 bases, with 19 bases between the two germline ends. This chain's CDR3 is CASSYIRSSKFDEQYF. CDR3 nucleotides: TGTGCCAGCAGTTACATCCGGTCCTCCAAGTTTGACGAGCAGTACTTC.

This chain links TRBV20-1 with TRBJ1-5, with 7 bases aligning to TRBD1. The V and J ends lost 2 bases and 1 base, in that order; junction bases with no gene match: 5. Per the germline V gene, CDR1 is DFQATT and CDR2 is SNEGSKA (reference sequence). The CDR3 extends over 15 amino acids. CDR3 amino acids: CSARPLQGSNQPQHF. The CDR3 nucleotides read TGCAGTGCTAGACCCTTACAGGGGAGCAATCAGCCCCAGCATTTT.

This clonotype appeared many times. The chain links TRBV12-3 or TRBV12-4 to TRBJ2-7, with D perhaps given as TRBD1 or TRBD2 (5 bases each). This CDR3 has 16 amino acids. V shed 3 bases and J shed 0 bases, with 15 bases lying between them. The CDR3 region has the DNA TGTGCCAGCAGTTTGGGACGGCGAACACTCTCCTACGAGCAGTACTTC. Protein sequence: CASSLGRRTLSYEQYF.

At least ten counts were recorded for this clonotype. CDR3 region: CASSPANSPLHF. DNA for the CDR3: TGTGCCAGCTCACCGGCGAATTCACCCCTCCACTTT. The rearrangement joins TRBV18 to TRBJ1-6; D ambiguous. Germline CDR1 reads KGHSH; CDR2 reads LQKENI. The CDR3 sequence is 12 residues long. The ends were cut back, 3 bases at V and 7 bases at J, with 4 bases in the middle.

The J gene is TRBJ1-1, the V gene TRBV2; 8 bases are a match to TRBD1. The CDR3 sequence is 13 residues long. Trimming removed 9 bases from V and 0 bases from J; junction bases left unmatched: 3. The germline V gene encodes CDR1 SNHLY and CDR2 FYNNEI. As DNA, the CDR3 is TGTGCCAGTAGACAGGGGTTGAACACTGAAGCTTTCTTT. It specifies CASRQGLNTEAFF.

This clonotype qualifies as medium-sized. This CDR3 is CASSLTETQYF. The CDR3 DNA reads TGTGCCAGCAGTTTAACGGAGACCCAGTACTTC. The chain employs TRBV12-3 or TRBV12-4 and TRBJ2-5; D unclear. Trimming removed 2 bases at V and 5 bases at J, with 3 bases between. This CDR3 has 11 residues.

This clonotype was counted many times. The V and J genes are TRBV5-4 and TRBJ1-2; 11 bases are a match to TRBD1. There are 13 residues in the CDR3. The V gene end was trimmed by 4 bases and the J gene end by 8 bases; junction bases not matched to a gene: 4. From germline, CDR1 is SGHNT and CDR2 YYREEE (reference sequence). The CDR3 here is CASSPGTGGGYTF. In DNA form, the CDR3 reads TGTGCCAGCAGCCCGGGGACAGGGGGAGGCTACACCTTC.

This clonotype was picked up many times. This rearrangement joins TRBV4-1 to TRBJ1-2, with D maybe TRBD1 (5 bases). Germline values: CDR1 MGHRA, CDR2 YSYEKL. V was cut by 1 base and J by 4 bases, with 16 bases left in between. This CDR3 comprises 16 residues. The CDR3 DNA sequence: TGCGCCAGCAGCCAAGGATGGGACGGGAACTTCTATGGCTACACCTTC. This sequence encodes CASSQGWDGNFYGYTF.

This clonotype was seen at least ten times. J is TRBJ2-7 and V is TRBV7-2; possible D gene TRBD1, 7 bases. Deletions cut 5 bases from V and 4 bases from J, with 24 bases between. The length of the CDR3 is 17 residues. Germline V gene sequence: CDR1 SGHTA, CDR2 FQGNSA. Here the CDR3 reads CASSQENPRGDPYEQYF. The CDR3 DNA sequence: TGTGCCAGCAGCCAAGAGAACCCCAGGGGGGACCCGTACGAGCAGTACTTC.